Presented here are 23 T cell receptor beta chains from one specimen sequenced in a study of T cells in Graves' hyperthyroidism and ophthalmopathy. Amplification of TCR beta CDR3 regions used RNA as the template. The HTBI set primed first-round TCR CDR3 RT-PCR. TCRdb reanalysed the multiplex PCR reads using MiXCR and keeps one entry per CDR3 protein. The sample has roughly 510,000 distinct CDR3 sequences, 40% to 55% seen once; the top ten hold about 45%. Sequences were obtained from peripheral blood or thyroid tissue (not recorded which). The receptors here all came from an adult woman with Graves' disease, either hyperthyroidism or ophthalmopathy (not recorded which).

This clonotype was observed at least ten times. This sequence joins TRBV11-3 and TRBJ2-2, with 10 bases lining up with TRBD1. The CDR3 totals 16 residues. The germline V gene has CDR1 SGHNT and CDR2 YENEEA. Germline trimming cut 5 bases from V and 3 bases from J; bases unmatched to any gene: 6. CDR3 amino acids: CASSQGQGGDTGELFF. The CDR3 bases are TGTGCCAGCAGCCAAGGACAGGGGGGGGACACCGGGGAGCTGTTTTTT.

The table lists this clonotype with a few counts. CDR3 region: CATSRELRANYGYTF. The CDR3 bases are TGTGCCACCAGCAGAGAATTGCGGGCTAACTATGGCTACACCTTC. This chain links TRBV15 with TRBJ1-2; D gene uncertain. The V end lost 0 bases, the J end lost 0 bases, and 8 bases lay between the germline ends. The CDR3 sequence is 15 residues long. From germline, CDR1 is LNHNV and CDR2 YYDKDF (reference sequence).

V is TRBV5-1 and J is TRBJ2-7; D uncertain. The DNA end is a closer match to TRBJ2-5, so the J assignment may be wrong. This CDR3 spans 13 amino acids. Germline V gene sequence: CDR1 SGHRS, CDR2 YFSETQ. In nucleotides, the CDR3 is TGCGCCAGCAGCCAATTTAATTCGGAGACCCAGTACTTC. This codes for CASSQFNSETQYF.

This clonotype has just a few counts. The V gene is TRBV6-6, the J gene TRBJ2-7; 8 bases fit TRBD2. This CDR3 region has 15 residues. Germline V lookup: CDR1 MNHNY, CDR2 SVGAGI (reference sequence). Trimming took 6 bases from V and 3 from J; bases not matched to a gene: 10. The CDR3 nucleotides read TGTGCCAGCAGACGTCCGGGACTAGTTGGCTACGAGCAGTACTTC. Its translation: CASRRPGLVGYEQYF.

The genes are TRBV29-1 and TRBJ2-7; 9 bases fit TRBD1. Trimming took 0 bases from V and 3 from J; bases not matched to a gene: 3. From germline, CDR1 is SQVTM and CDR2 ANQGSEA. The CDR3 loop spans 14 amino acids. The CDR3 region is CSVEDRDRVYEQYF. The CDR3 coding sequence is TGCAGCGTTGAAGACCGGGACAGGGTCTACGAGCAGTACTTC.

This clonotype was detected a few times. The J gene is TRBJ1-1, the V gene TRBV7-8; the D gene is possibly TRBD1 (5 bases). The CDR3 length is 15 residues. Germline values: CDR1 SGHVS, CDR2 FQNEAQ. Trimming took off 2 bases at V and 4 bases at J, with 14 bases between the two ends. The CDR3 reads CASSLSRVLGTEAFF. The CDR3 coding sequence is TGTGCCAGCAGCTTATCCAGGGTTTTGGGCACTGAAGCTTTCTTT.

This clonotype was detected ten times or more. The chain links TRBV7-2 to TRBJ2-5, with unresolved D. Germline CDR1 reads SGHTA; CDR2 reads FQGNSA. The V end was cut by 3 bases, the J end by 5 bases, with 7 bases between. The CDR3 extends over 12 amino acids. The CDR3 spells CASSFTSETQYF. CDR3 sequence (DNA): TGTGCCAGCAGCTTTACCTCGGAGACCCAGTACTTC.

The chain links TRBV9 to TRBJ2-3, with D perhaps matching TRBD1 or TRBD2 (5 bases each). Germline values: CDR1 SGDLS, CDR2 YYNGEE. Trimming removed 1 base from V and 2 bases from J, with 11 bases in between. The CDR3 extends over 15 amino acids. The CDR3 DNA follows: TGTGCCAGCAGCGTAACGGGGCTCCTCACAGATACGCAGTATTTT. Residues: CASSVTGLLTDTQYF.

There are a few counts of this clonotype. Because the CDR3 is missing its conserved closing phenylalanine or tryptophan, this is likely a read error. The DNA is omitted, as the CDR3 cannot be located on it reliably, and the CDR3 follows TCRdb's listing. V usage is TRBV5-1 and J usage is TRBJ1-4; the D call in the table, TRBD1, was not verified against the DNA. Germline V gene sequence: CDR1 SGHRS, CDR2 YFSETQ. The CDR3 region is 11 residues in length, termini included. The CDR3 sequence is CASSTRTGTNY.

This clonotype was seen more than once but under ten times. The V call is TRBV4-1, the J call TRBJ1-2; no clear D gene. CDR3 length: 14 residues. Germline assignment: CDR1 MGHRA and CDR2 YSYEKL. V lost 0 bases and J lost 0, with 5 bases in between. The CDR3 spells CASSQDDANYGYTF. The CDR3 DNA follows: TGCGCCAGCAGCCAAGACGACGCTAACTATGGCTACACCTTC.

This clonotype was detected only a few times. This chain connects TRBV6-6 to TRBJ1-1; D is uncertain. The CDR3 consists of 12 residues. Germline CDR1 and CDR2: MNHNY and SVGAGI (reference sequence). Trimming shortened V by 2 bases and J by 3 bases, and 4 bases separated the two germline ends. The CDR3 loop is CASSYGHTEAFF. The CDR3 coding sequence is TGTGCCAGCAGTTACGGCCACACTGAAGCTTTCTTT.

This rearrangement joins TRBV9 to TRBJ1-1; TRBD1 might be the D (5 bases). CDR1 is SGDLS and CDR2 is YYNGEE in the germline V gene. This CDR3 contains 13 residues. V was cut by 5 bases and J by 4 bases, with 12 bases left in between. In nucleotides, the CDR3 is TGTGCCAGCAGTAGGGACGGATCCACTGAAGCTTTCTTT. Amino acid sequence: CASSRDGSTEAFF.

The CDR3 spells CSVGGLAGEQFF. DNA for the CDR3: TGCAGCGTGGGGGGACTAGCGGGTGAGCAGTTCTTC. The chain joins TRBV29-1 to TRBJ2-1, with TRBD2 matching 12 bases. CDR1 SQVTM and CDR2 ANQGSEA come from the germline V gene. The CDR3 loop spans 12 amino acids. With 6 bases clipped from V and 9 bases from J, the junction kept 3 bases outside the gene matches.

In its sample, this clonotype was seen a few times. The rearrangement links TRBV7-9 to TRBJ1-6, with D perhaps matching TRBD1 (5 bases). The germline V gene encodes CDR1 SEHNR and CDR2 FQNEAQ (reference sequence). V shed 6 bases and J shed 8 bases, with 14 bases lying between them. The CDR3 length is 14 residues. The CDR3 DNA reads as TGTGCCAGCAGTTGGGGGACGGTGGATTCACCCCTCCACTTT. Protein: CASSWGTVDSPLHF.

The V and J genes are TRBV5-1 and TRBJ2-5; D possibly corresponds to TRBD1 (6 bases). Between the trimmed V and J ends, which lost 4 bases and 1 base, there was a span of 8 bases. The CDR3 runs 13 residues. Germline V gene data show CDR1 as SGHRS and CDR2 as YFSETQ. The CDR3: CASSVTGQETQYF. The DNA of the CDR3 is TGCGCCAGCAGCGTGACAGGCCAAGAGACCCAGTACTTC.

This clonotype was observed once. This chain connects TRBV20-1 to TRBJ2-7, with D perhaps TRBD1 or TRBD2 (5 bases each). The CDR3 is 14 amino acids. CDR1 is DFQATT and CDR2 is SNEGSKA in the germline V gene (reference sequence). Between the trimmed V and J ends, which lost 3 bases and 2 bases, there was a span of 14 bases. The CDR3: CSASPRQGAYEQYF. For the CDR3, the DNA is TGCAGTGCTAGCCCCCGCCAGGGAGCCTACGAGCAGTACTTC.

The J gene is TRBJ2-7, the V gene TRBV29-1; 11 nucleotides align to TRBD2. The J segment lost 2 bases and the V segment lost 8 bases, leaving 11 bases of the junction unmatched. CDR3 length equals 15 residues. The germline V gene has CDR1 SQVTM and CDR2 ANQGSEA. In DNA form, the CDR3 reads TGCAGCCCCCTCCCACTAGCGGGAGTTGCCTACGAGCAGTACTTC. Translating gives CSPLPLAGVAYEQYF.

The rearrangement joins TRBV4-1 to TRBJ2-2; 10 bases match TRBD2. Germline CDR1 is MGHRA and CDR2 is YSYEKL. The CDR3 spans 18 residues. The V segment lost 2 bases and the J segment 6 bases; nucleotides outside the gene matches: 12. CDR3 in amino acids: CASSQQMRTSGMAGELFF. In DNA form, the CDR3 reads TGCGCCAGCAGCCAACAAATGCGGACTAGCGGTATGGCCGGGGAGCTGTTTTTT.

V gene TRBV24-1 combines with J gene TRBJ1-2; the D is unclear. Germline V gene lookup returns CDR1 KGHDR and CDR2 SFDVKD. Trimming removed 6 bases at V and 4 bases at J, with 11 bases between. This CDR3 region has 13 residues. CDR3 sequence reads: CATSRGIGYGYTF. In DNA form, the CDR3 reads TGTGCCACCAGTCGGGGTATCGGCTATGGCTACACCTTC.

The chain couples TRBV27 to TRBJ1-2; perhaps TRBD1 as D (6 bases). CDR3 length: 13 residues. The germline gives CDR1 MNHEY, CDR2 SMNVEV (reference sequence). Deletions cut 4 bases from V and 4 bases from J, with 10 bases between. CDR3 bases: TGTGCCAGCAGTTATGGCAGGGGCTATGGCTACACCTTC. This encodes CASSYGRGYGYTF.

The chain combines TRBV5-1 with TRBJ2-7; D gene ambiguous. Trimming pared 4 bases from V and 2 bases from J, leaving 13 bases between. This CDR3 is built from 14 residues. The germline gives CDR1 SGHRS, CDR2 YFSETQ. CDR3 DNA sequence: TGCGCCAGCAGCCCGGACGGCGGTACCTACGAGCAGTACTTC. It specifies CASSPDGGTYEQYF.

This clonotype was seen many times. The chain has TRBV5-1 and TRBJ2-5; 9 bases map to TRBD2. Germline values: CDR1 SGHRS, CDR2 YFSETQ. V trimming: 4 bases; J trimming: 3 bases; junction bases outside the gene matches: 7. CDR3 size: 15 residues. Here the CDR3 DNA reads TGCGCCAGCAGCGGCGGGACTAGCAGAGAAGAGACCCAGTACTTC. Amino acid sequence: CASSGGTSREETQYF.

The V gene is TRBV2, the J gene TRBJ2-4, with TRBD2 matching over 7 bases. Trimming took 4 bases from V and 0 from J; bases not matched to a gene: 6. The CDR3 sequence is 16 residues long. In germline, CDR1 is SNHLY, CDR2 FYNNEI. This chain's CDR3 is CASSVLGRSAKNIQYF. CDR3 coding DNA: TGTGCCAGCAGTGTTCTCGGGAGGTCAGCCAAAAACATTCAGTACTTC.